This TCR beta chain stems from a study of blood T cell repertoires in COVID-19. TCRdb's copy holds only in-frame clones and misses some; the assay was immunoSEQ multiplex PCR. The table records about 40,000 clones, approximately 81% of them present only once. CDR1 ENHRY and CDR2 SYGVKD come from the germline V gene. The CDR3 sequence is 11 residues long. Trimming took 7 bases from V and 6 from J, leaving 10 bases between them. This chain links TRBV10-3 with TRBJ2-7, with D perhaps matching TRBD1 (5 bases). The TCR originated in a human donor in a cohort sampled during active COVID-19. The sample taken for sequencing was peripheral blood. CDR3: CAITQGREQYF. CDR3 coding DNA: TGTGCCATCACCCAGGGTCGCGAGCAGTACTTC.